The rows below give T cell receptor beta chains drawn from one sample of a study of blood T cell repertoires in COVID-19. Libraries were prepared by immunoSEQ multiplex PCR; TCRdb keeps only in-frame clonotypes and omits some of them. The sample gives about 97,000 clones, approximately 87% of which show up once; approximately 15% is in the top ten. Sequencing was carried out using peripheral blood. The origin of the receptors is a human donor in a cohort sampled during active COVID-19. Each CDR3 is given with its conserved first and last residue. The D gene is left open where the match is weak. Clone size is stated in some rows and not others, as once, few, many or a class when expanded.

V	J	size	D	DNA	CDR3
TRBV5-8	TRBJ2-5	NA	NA	TGTGCCAGCAGCGGGGCCCCACGTCCCGAGACCCAGTACTTC	CASSGAPRPETQYF
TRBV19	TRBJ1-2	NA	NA	TGTGCCAGTAGTATCGCTGGGAGGGGTGGCTACACCTTC	CASSIAGRGGYTF
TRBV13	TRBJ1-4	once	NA	TGTGCCAGCAGCTCGAAGGGGTTAATGGAAAAACTGTTTTTT	CASSSKGLMEKLFF
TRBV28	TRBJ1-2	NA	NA	TGTGCCAGCAGTGCCCACAGTACAGGCTACACCTTC	CASSAHSTGYTF
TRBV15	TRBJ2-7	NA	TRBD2	TGTGCCACCAGCAGAGTGGCGGGGGGGCCCTACGAGCAGTACTTC	CATSRVAGGPYEQYF
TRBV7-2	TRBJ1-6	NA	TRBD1	TGTGCCAGCAGACAACTACAGGGGTCACCCCTCCACTTT	CASRQLQGSPLHF
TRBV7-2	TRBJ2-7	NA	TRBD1	TGTGCCAGCAGCACAGGACAGGCCGGAGAGCAGTACTTC	CASSTGQAGEQYF
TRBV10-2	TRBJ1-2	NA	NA	TGCGCCACCAGGACAACGAACTATGGCTACACCTTC	CATRTTNYGYTF
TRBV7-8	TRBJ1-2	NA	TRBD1	TGTGCCAGCAGCCGCCGGGACAGGGAAGATGGCTACACCTTC	CASSRRDREDGYTF
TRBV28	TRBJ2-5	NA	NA	TGTGCCAGCAGTTTTGGCCCCCCAGAGACCCAGTACTTC	CASSFGPPETQYF
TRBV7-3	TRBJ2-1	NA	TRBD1	TGTGCCAGCAGCTCGACAGGGGTGGGGGCCAATGAGCAGTTCTTC	CASSSTGVGANEQFF
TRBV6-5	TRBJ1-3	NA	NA	TGTGCCAGCAGCCTTGGAAACACCATATATTTT	CASSLGNTIYF
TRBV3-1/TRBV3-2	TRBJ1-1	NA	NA	TGTGCCAGCAGTCCTCTTAATGACTTTAAAGCTTTCTTT	CASSPLNDFKAFF
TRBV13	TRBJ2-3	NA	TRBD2	TGTGCCAGCAGCTTAGGGGTAGCGGGGGGCATTCATCTAGCAGATACGCAGTATTTT	CASSLGVAGGIHLADTQYF
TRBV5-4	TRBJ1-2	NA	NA	TGTGCCAGCAGCTGGCCGGGGGTTTACTATGGCTACACCTTC	CASSWPGVYYGYTF
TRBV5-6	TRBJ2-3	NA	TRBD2	TGTGCCAGCAGCCCAACAATGACTAGCGGGAGTCGAACAGATACGCAGTATTTT	CASSPTMTSGSRTDTQYF
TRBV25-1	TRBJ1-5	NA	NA	TGTGCCAGCGGGAGACAGGAAAGGGAGCCCCAGCATTTT	CASGRQEREPQHF
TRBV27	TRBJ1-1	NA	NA	TGTGCCAGCAGTTGGGGACTTGTTAGGGAAACTGAAGCTTTCTTT	CASSWGLVRETEAFF
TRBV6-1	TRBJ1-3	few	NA	TGTGCCAGCAGTGAATGGCAGGGAAGAAACACCATATATTTT	CASSEWQGRNTIYF
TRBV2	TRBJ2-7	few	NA	TGTGCCAGCAGTGAAGGCAGAAAATACGAGCAGTACTTC	CASSEGRKYEQYF
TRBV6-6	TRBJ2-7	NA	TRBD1	TGTGCCAGCACCAAGGACAGGTTAGCCTACGAGCAGTACTTC	CASTKDRLAYEQYF
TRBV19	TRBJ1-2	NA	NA	TGTGCCAGTAGTATCCAGGCAGCAACGTATGGCTACACCTTC	CASSIQAATYGYTF
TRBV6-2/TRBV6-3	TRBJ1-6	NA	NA	TGTGCCAGCAGTTCCAGGACAGCGAGCTCCTATAATTCACCCCTCCACTTT	CASSSRTASSYNSPLHF
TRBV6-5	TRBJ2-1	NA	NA	TGTGCCAGCAGTAGACAGACCTACAATGAGCAGTTCTTC	CASSRQTYNEQFF
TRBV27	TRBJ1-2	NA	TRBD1	TGTGCCAGCAGTCCCACCCACCGGGACAGGCTGCGCTACACCTTC	CASSPTHRDRLRYTF
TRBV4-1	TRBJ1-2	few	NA	TGCGCCAGCAGCCAGGCCGTAGCGGTCGTTGGGAAGATAGCTAACTATGGCTACACCTTC	CASSQAVAVVGKIANYGYTF
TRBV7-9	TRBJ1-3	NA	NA	TGTGCCAGCAGTTTGGACAGTTCTGGAAACACCATATATTTT	CASSLDSSGNTIYF
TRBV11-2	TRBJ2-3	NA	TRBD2	TGTGCCAGCAGCTCTCATCCCTGGACTAGCGGGGGCACAGATACGCAGTATTTT	CASSSHPWTSGGTDTQYF
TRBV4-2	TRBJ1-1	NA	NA	TGTGCCAGCAGCCAGGAAGAATACAGGGTGGTGGCTTTCTTT	CASSQEEYRVVAFF
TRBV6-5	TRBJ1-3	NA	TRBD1	TGTGCCAGCGGAACAGGGGGAGGAAACACCATATATTTT	CASGTGGGNTIYF
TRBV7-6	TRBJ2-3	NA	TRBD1	TGTGCCAGCAGCCGCCGGGGACAGCGCACAGATACGCAGTATTTT	CASSRRGQRTDTQYF
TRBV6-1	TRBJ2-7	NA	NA	TGTGCCAGCAGTGAATCAGCGACGTACGAGCAGTACTTC	CASSESATYEQYF
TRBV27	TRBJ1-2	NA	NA	TGTGCCAGCAGTCCCGGGGGGGGAGGCTACACCTTC	CASSPGGGGYTF
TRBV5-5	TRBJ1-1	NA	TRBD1	TGTGCCAGCAGCTTTTCGAGACAGGGCGCTATGAACACTGAAGCTTTCTTT	CASSFSRQGAMNTEAFF
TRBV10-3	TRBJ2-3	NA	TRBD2	TGTGCCATCAGTGATATAGCGGGAGGGACAGATACGCAGTATTTT	CAISDIAGGTDTQYF
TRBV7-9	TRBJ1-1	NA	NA	TGTGCCAGCAGCGGAGGGGCGACATCATACACTGAAGCTTTCTTT	CASSGGATSYTEAFF
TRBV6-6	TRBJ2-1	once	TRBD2	TGTGCCAGCAGTCTGACTAGCGGGGGGGCTTCTTATGAGCAGTTCTTC	CASSLTSGGASYEQFF
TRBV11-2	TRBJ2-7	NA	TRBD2	TGTGCCAGCAGCGCGGGTCCTAGCGGGGCAAGCTACGAGCAGTACTTC	CASSAGPSGASYEQYF
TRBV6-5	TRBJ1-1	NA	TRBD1	TGTGCCAGCAGTAGAGGGACAGCCACTGAAGCTTTCTTT	CASSRGTATEAFF
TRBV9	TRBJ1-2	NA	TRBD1	TGTGCCAGCAGCTCCCATACAGGGGACTATGGCTACACCTTC	CASSSHTGDYGYTF
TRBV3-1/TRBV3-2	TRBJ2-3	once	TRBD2	TGTGCCAGCAGCCAAGGGACTAGCGACACAGATACGCAGTATTTT	CASSQGTSDTDTQYF
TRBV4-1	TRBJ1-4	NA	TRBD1	TGCGCCAGCAGCCACCCCCGGGGACAGGCAGAAGAAAAACTGTTTTTT	CASSHPRGQAEEKLFF
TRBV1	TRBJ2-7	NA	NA	TGCACCAGCAGCCTTACAATGAGCGGGATATCCTACGAGCAGTACTTC	CTSSLTMSGISYEQYF
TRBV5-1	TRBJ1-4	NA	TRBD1	TGCGCCAGCAGAGCTACAGGGGGCATTGGAGAAAAACTGTTTTTT	CASRATGGIGEKLFF
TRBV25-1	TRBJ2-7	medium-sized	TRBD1	TGTGCCAGCAGTGTAACCAGGGGGAAGAGTAGTGGGTACGAGCAGTACTTC	CASSVTRGKSSGYEQYF
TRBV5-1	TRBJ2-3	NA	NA	TGCGCCAGCAGCTTGGGCAGAAACACAGATACGCAGTATTTT	CASSLGRNTDTQYF
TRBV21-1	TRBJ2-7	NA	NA	TGTGCCAGCAGCAAAGAGCGGGAGGGTCCCCAAAGCTCCTACGAGCAGTACTTC	CASSKEREGPQSSYEQYF
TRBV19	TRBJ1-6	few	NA	TGTGCCAGTAGTATAGGGGGCGGCTATTCACCCCTCCACTTT	CASSIGGGYSPLHF
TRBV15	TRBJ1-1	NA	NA	TGTGCCACCAGCCAAGACACGAACACTGAAGCTTTCTTT	CATSQDTNTEAFF
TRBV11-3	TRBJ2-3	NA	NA	TGTGCCAGCAGCTCTCATTCCTGGCCAGATACGCAGTATTTT	CASSSHSWPDTQYF